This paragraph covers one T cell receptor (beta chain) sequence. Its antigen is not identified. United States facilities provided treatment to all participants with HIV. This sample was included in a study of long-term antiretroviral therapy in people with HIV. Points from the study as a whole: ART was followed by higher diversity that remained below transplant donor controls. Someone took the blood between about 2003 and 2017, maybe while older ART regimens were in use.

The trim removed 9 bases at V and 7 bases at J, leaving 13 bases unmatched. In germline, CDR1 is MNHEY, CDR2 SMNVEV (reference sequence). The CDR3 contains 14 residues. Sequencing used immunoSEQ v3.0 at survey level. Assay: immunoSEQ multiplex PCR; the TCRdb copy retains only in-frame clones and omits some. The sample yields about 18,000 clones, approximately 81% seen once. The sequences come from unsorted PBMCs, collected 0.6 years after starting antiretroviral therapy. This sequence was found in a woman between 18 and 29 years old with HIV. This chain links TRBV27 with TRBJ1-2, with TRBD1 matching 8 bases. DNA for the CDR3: TGTGCCAGTGGGGGGTCAGGGGGCGCCGGTGGCTACACCTTC. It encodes CASGGSGGAGGYTF.